This T cell receptor beta chain was found in a study of identical twins. This clonotype was seen ten or more times. TCRdb analysed the 5' RACE reads with MiXCR anew, one entry per CDR3 protein. The sample yields about 690,000 distinct CDR3 sequences, roughly 6% seen once. Trimming shortened V by 2 bases and J by 0 bases, and 11 bases separated the two germline ends. This CDR3 comprises 15 residues. The chain is built from TRBV12-3 or TRBV12-4 and TRBJ2-7; D unclear. The TCR sequence derives from a young man in good health. The sequenced sample consisted of naive T cells sorted from blood. The CDR3 loop reads CASSLHERVSYEQYF. CDR3 nucleotide sequence: TGTGCCAGCAGTTTACACGAAAGGGTCTCCTACGAGCAGTACTTC.